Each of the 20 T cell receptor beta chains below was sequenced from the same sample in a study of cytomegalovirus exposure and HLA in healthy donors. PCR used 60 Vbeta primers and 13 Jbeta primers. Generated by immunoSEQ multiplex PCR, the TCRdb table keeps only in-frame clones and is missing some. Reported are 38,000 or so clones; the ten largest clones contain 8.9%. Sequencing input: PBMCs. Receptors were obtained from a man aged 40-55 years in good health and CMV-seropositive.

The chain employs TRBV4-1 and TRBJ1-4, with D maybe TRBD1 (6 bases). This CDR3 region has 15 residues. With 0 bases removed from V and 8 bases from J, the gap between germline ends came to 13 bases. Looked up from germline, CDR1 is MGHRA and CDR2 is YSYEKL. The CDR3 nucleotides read TGCGCCAGCAGCCAAGATATCAGGGGTCGAGAAAAACTGTTTTTT. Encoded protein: CASSQDIRGREKLFF.

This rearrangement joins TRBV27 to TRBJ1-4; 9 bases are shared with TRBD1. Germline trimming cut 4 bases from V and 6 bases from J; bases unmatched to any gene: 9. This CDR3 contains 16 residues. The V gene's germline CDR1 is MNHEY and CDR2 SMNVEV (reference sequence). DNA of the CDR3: TGTGCCAGCAGTTCACTACAGGGGGCGGTAGATGAAAAACTGTTTTTT. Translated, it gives CASSSLQGAVDEKLFF.

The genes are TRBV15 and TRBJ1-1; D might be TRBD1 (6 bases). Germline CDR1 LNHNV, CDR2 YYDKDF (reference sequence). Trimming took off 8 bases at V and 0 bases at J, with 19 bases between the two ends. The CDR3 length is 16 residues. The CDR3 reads CATRVVSRGLNTEAFF. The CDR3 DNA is TGTGCCACCCGGGTAGTGTCGAGGGGGTTGAACACTGAAGCTTTCTTT.

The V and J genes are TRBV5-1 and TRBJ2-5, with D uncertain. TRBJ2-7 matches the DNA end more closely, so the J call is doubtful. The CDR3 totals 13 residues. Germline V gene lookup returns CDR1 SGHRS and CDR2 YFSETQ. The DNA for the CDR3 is TGCGCCAGCAGCTTGGCCTCCCGATCCGAGCAGTACTTC. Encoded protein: CASSLASRSEQYF.

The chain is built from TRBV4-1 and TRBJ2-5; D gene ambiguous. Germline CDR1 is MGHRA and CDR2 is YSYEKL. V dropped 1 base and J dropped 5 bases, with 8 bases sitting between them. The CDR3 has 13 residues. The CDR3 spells CASSQGPRETQYF. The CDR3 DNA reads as TGCGCCAGCAGCCAAGGGCCGCGGGAGACCCAGTACTTC.

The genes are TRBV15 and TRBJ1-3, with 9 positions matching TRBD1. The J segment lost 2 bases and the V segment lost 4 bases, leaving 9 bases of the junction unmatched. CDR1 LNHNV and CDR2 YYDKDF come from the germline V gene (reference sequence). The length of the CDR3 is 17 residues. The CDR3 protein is CATSTAGTGRPGNTIYF. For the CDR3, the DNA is TGTGCCACCAGCACCGCCGGGACAGGGCGTCCTGGAAACACCATATATTTT.

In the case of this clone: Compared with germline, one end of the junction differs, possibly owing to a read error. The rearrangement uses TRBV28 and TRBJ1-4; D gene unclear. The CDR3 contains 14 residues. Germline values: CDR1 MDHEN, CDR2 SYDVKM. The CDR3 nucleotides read TGTGCCAGCAGTTTTAGGCGGGTGAATGAAAAACTGCTTTTT. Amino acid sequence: CASSFRRVNEKLLF.

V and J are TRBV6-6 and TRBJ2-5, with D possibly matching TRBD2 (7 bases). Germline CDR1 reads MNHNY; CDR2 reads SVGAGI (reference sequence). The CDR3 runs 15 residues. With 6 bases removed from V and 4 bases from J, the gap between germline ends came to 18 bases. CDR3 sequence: CASRGPGGAGETQYF. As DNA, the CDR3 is TGTGCCAGCAGAGGACCTGGGGGGGCGGGAGAGACCCAGTACTTC.

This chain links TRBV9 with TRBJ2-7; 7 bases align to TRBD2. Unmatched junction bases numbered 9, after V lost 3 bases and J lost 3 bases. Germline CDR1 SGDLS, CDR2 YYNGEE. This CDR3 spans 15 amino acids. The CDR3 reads CASSGWSAGDYEQYF. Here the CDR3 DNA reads TGTGCCAGCAGCGGATGGTCGGCGGGAGACTACGAGCAGTACTTC.

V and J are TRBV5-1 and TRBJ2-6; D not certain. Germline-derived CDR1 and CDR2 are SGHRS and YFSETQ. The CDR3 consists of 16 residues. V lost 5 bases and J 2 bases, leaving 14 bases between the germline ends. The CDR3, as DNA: TGCGCCAGCAGTCTCAGTGGAGAAGCTGGGGCCAACGTCCTGACTTTC. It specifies CASSLSGEAGANVLTF.

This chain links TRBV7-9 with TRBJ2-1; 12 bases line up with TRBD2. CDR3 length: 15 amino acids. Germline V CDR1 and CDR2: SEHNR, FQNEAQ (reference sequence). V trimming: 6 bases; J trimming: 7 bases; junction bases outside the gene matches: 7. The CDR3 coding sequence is TGTGCCAGCAGACGGACTAGCGGGATAGATAATGAGCAGTTCTTC. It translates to CASRRTSGIDNEQFF.

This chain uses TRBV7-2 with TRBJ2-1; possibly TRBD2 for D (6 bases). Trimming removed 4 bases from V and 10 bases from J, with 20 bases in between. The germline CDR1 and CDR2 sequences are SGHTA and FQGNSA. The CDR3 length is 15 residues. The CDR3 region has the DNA TGTGCCAGCAGCTCCCGGGGGTTAGCCCGGGGGGAGCAGTTCTTC. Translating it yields CASSSRGLARGEQFF.

This CDR3 is CACKGGGRRTDTQYF. DNA for the CDR3: TGTGCCTGCAAAGGGGGCGGGAGGAGGACAGATACGCAGTATTTT. The chain employs TRBV30 and TRBJ2-3, with a tentative D call TRBD2 (8 bases). Germline V lookup: CDR1 GTSNPN, CDR2 SVGIG (reference sequence). V lost 6 bases and J lost 3, with 19 bases in between. CDR3 length: 15 residues.

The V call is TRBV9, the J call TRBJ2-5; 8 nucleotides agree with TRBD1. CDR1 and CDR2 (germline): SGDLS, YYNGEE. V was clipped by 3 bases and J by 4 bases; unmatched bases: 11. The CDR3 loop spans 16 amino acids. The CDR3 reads CASSAQDRVHGETQYF. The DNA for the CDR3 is TGTGCCAGCAGCGCCCAGGACAGGGTTCACGGAGAGACCCAGTACTTC.

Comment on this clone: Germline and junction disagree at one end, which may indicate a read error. CDR3 sequence reads: CGREGQYF. CDR3 nucleotides: TGCGGCAGGGAAGGGCAGTACTTC. V is TRBV7-7 and J is TRBJ2-7; TRBD1 is a possible D gene (5 bases). Germline values: CDR1 SSHAT, CDR2 FNYEAQ (reference sequence). The CDR3 covers 8 residues.

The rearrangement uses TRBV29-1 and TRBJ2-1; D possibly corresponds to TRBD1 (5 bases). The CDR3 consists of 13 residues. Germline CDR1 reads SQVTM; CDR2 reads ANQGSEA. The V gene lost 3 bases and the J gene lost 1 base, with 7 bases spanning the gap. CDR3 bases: TGCAGCGTTGAGGGGCCGTCCTACAATGAGCAGTTCTTC. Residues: CSVEGPSYNEQFF.

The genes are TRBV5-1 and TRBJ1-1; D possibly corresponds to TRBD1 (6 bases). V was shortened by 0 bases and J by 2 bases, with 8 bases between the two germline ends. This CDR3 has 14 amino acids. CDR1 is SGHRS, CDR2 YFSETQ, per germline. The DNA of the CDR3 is TGCGCCAGCAGCTTGGCCAGGGGTAACACTGAAGCTTTCTTT. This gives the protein CASSLARGNTEAFF.

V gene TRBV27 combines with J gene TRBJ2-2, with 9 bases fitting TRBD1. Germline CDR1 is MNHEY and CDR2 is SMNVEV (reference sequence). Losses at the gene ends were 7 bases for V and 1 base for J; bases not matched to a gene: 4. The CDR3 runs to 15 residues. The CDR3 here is CASTRQGVNTGELFF. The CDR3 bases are TGTGCCAGCACCCGACAGGGGGTGAACACCGGGGAGCTGTTTTTT.

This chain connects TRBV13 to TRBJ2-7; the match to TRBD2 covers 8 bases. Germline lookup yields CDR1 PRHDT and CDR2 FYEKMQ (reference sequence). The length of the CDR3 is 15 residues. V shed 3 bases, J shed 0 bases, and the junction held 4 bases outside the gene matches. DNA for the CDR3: TGTGCCAGCAGCTTGACGGGAGGGTCCTCCTACGAGCAGTACTTC. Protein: CASSLTGGSSYEQYF.

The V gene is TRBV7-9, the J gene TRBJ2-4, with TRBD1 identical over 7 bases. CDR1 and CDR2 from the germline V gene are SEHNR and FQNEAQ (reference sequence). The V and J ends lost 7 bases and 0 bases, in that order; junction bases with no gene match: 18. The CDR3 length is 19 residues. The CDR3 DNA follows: TGTGCCAGCATACTGCGTTCCGGGACAGTTTTTTTAGCCAAAAACATTCAGTACTTC. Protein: CASILRSGTVFLAKNIQYF.